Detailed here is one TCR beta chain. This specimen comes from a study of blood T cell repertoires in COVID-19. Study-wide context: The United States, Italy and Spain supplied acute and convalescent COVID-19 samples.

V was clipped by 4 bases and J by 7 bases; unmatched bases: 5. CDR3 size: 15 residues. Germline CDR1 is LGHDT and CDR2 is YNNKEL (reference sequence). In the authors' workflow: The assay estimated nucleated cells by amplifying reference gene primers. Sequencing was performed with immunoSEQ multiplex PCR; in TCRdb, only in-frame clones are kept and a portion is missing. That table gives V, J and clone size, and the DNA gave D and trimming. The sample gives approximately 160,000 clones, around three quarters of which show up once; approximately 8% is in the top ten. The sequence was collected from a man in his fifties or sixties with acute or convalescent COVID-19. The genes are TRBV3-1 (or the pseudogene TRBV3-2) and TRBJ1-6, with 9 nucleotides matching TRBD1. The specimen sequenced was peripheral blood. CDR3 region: CASSLGTGRNSPLHF. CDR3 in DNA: TGTGCCAGCAGCCTAGGGACAGGGAGAAATTCACCCCTCCACTTT.